This entry is about one TCR beta chain. Profiling relied on immunoSEQ multiplex PCR, and the TCRdb table lists in-frame clones only, not all of them. Of a few hundred thousand clones in the sample, roughly 90% are singletons; the top ten hold 0.8% to 0.9%. The sample originates from a study of blood T cell repertoires in COVID-19. The CDR3 consists of 13 residues. J gave up 5 bases and V 6 bases, and 4 bases lay outside the gene matches. Sequenced: peripheral blood. The chain uses TRBV12-3 or TRBV12-4 and TRBJ1-2; TRBD1 matches at 9 bases. The sequence derives from a man younger than 30 with COVID-19, enrolled during active disease. In nucleotides, the CDR3 is TGTGCCAGCAGCAGGACAGGGGAGTATGGCTACACCTTC. Its protein product is CASSRTGEYGYTF.